The source of this T cell receptor (beta chain) is a study of cytomegalovirus exposure and HLA in healthy donors. Broader study findings: Rarity characterized most TCR sequences, yet some public TCRs appeared in many donors. Altogether, 164 TCR beta chains were recorded as cytomegalovirus-associated. CMV antigen specificity was confirmed in vitro for three CMV-associated chains.

As to this clone: Its antigen is as yet unknown.

Sequenced by immunoSEQ multiplex PCR; TCRdb stores in-frame clones only, minus some. The sample comprises approximately 300,000 clones, roughly 85% of which are singletons, and 0.84% rests with the top ten. Among the 90 to 150 subjects of the validation cohort, separate from the approximately 660-subject first cohort, were the donors. V lost 0 bases to trimming and J lost 2 bases; unmatched junction nucleotides: 11. The CDR3 covers 17 residues. Looked up from germline, CDR1 is SGHRS and CDR2 is YFSETQ. The V call is TRBV5-1, the J call TRBJ2-7; the match to TRBD2 covers 7 bases. The sample comprised PBMCs. The origin of this receptor is a woman aged 18 to 35 in good health and CMV-seronegative. The CDR3 DNA sequence: TGCGCCAGCAGCTTGGTTCTGGGGGGGACTGGACCCTACGAGCAGTACTTC. This sequence encodes CASSLVLGGTGPYEQYF.